The T cell receptor beta chain under discussion was sequenced for a study of CD8+CD57+ T cells in acquired aplastic anemia. Per the germline V gene, CDR1 is DFQATT and CDR2 is SNEGSKA (reference sequence). This CDR3 contains 13 residues. V was trimmed by 4 bases and J by 3 bases, leaving 13 bases between them. Template material for TCR beta VDJ and CDR3 profiling consisted of genomic DNA. TCRdb ran MiXCR on the reads and lists one entry per CDR3 protein. The repertoire holds around 190,000 distinct CDR3 sequences, with over 55% as singletons. V is TRBV20-1 and J is TRBJ2-7, with TRBD1 as a possible D gene (5 bases). Input material: sorted CD4+, CD8+, or CD8+CD57+ T cells (not recorded which) from PBMCs. The clonotype originates from a human donor in good health. DNA for the CDR3: TGCAGTGCTATCTCAGGGTTAAGCTACGAGCAGTACTTC. Amino acid sequence: CSAISGLSYEQYF.